This passage covers 22 T cell receptor beta chains from one sample sequenced in a study of vaccination effects on CD4 cells after COVID-19. No cognate antigen is known for these TCRs. Scientists isolated CD4+ T cells after a roughly ten-day culture period ended. Sequenced by immunoSEQ multiplex PCR; TCRdb stores in-frame clones only, minus some. The table records 70,000 or so clones, about 74% of them present only once. Sequencing used CD4+ T cells from PBMCs cultured without peptide, obtained before COVID-19 vaccination. These TCRs come from a human donor who received a COVID-19 vaccine.

The rearrangement links TRBV18 to TRBJ2-7; a weak D match, TRBD2 (6 bases). The CDR3 loop spans 14 amino acids. CDR1 is KGHSH, CDR2 LQKENI, per germline. Trimming took off 6 bases at V and 3 bases at J, with 15 bases between the two ends. The CDR3 protein is CASSPGRGGYEQYV. CDR3 bases: TGTGCCAGCTCGCCGGGGCGGGGAGGCTACGAGCAGTACGTC.

The rearrangement uses TRBV7-2 and TRBJ2-7, with 8 positions matching TRBD1. Per the germline V gene, CDR1 is SGHTA and CDR2 is FQGNSA. The CDR3 totals 15 residues. After removal of 1 base from V and 0 bases from J, the junction contained 2 bases not matched to a gene. This chain's CDR3 is CASSLVGTGSYEQYV. The DNA for the CDR3 is TGTGCCAGCAGCTTAGTAGGGACAGGCTCCTACGAGCAGTACGTC.

V and J are TRBV30 and TRBJ1-4; D is possibly TRBD1 (5 bases). The V gene lost 3 bases and the J gene lost 5 bases, with 16 bases spanning the gap. Germline CDR1 reads GTSNPN; CDR2 reads SVGIG (reference sequence). The CDR3 spans 15 residues. This CDR3 is CAWRSPGLANEKLFF. CDR3 nucleotides: TGTGCCTGGAGATCCCCGGGACTCGCGAATGAAAAACTGTTTTTT.

This clone was counted between two and nine times. The genes are TRBV27 and TRBJ1-5, with D uncertain. V was clipped by 6 bases and J by 0 bases, with 9 bases between them. Germline V gene data show CDR1 as MNHEY and CDR2 as SMNVEV (reference sequence). The CDR3 runs to 14 residues. The CDR3 coding sequence is TGTGCCAGCAGATCCGGATATAGCAATCAGCCCCAGCATTTT. Encoded protein: CASRSGYSNQPQHF.

The CDR3 bases are TGTGCCAGCAGCCTCAACAGGGGGCCTGTGGAGACCCAGTACTTC. Translated, it gives CASSLNRGPVETQYF. The rearrangement uses TRBV11-2 and TRBJ2-5, with TRBD1 matching 9 bases. The CDR3 length is 15 residues. Germline CDR1 is SGHAT and CDR2 is FQNNGV. V gave up 5 bases and J gave up 5 bases; unmatched junction bases: 9.

The count of this clone is one. The V gene is TRBV5-1, the J gene TRBJ1-3, with TRBD1 matching over 7 bases. The CDR3 has 14 amino acids. The junction had 5 bases not matched to a gene; V was cut back by 0 bases and J by 8 bases. Germline CDR1 SGHRS, CDR2 YFSETQ. As DNA, the CDR3 is TGCGCCAGCAGCTTGGAGGGGGCTATGGACACCATATATTTT. Its translation is CASSLEGAMDTIYF.

The chain combines TRBV7-3 with TRBJ2-7; D is perhaps TRBD1 (6 bases). The CDR3 runs to 18 residues. With 5 bases removed from V and 1 base from J, the gap between germline ends came to 24 bases. Germline V lookup: CDR1 SGHTA, CDR2 FQGTGA. CDR3 residues: CASSLQKSYRVGSYEQYV. In DNA form, the CDR3 reads TGTGCCAGCAGCCTGCAAAAATCCTACAGGGTCGGGTCCTACGAGCAGTACGTC.

The V call is TRBV14, the J call TRBJ2-5, with 7 bases identical to TRBD2. The germline V gene encodes CDR1 SGHDN and CDR2 FVKESK. The V gene end was trimmed by 1 base and the J gene end by 0 bases; junction bases not matched to a gene: 5. This CDR3 region has 16 residues. CDR3 bases: TGTGCCAGCAGCCAAGGGCTAGCGGCGTACCAAGAGACCCAGTACTTC. This codes for CASSQGLAAYQETQYF.

CDR3 sequence: CATSRGAGSGYGYTF. The CDR3 DNA reads TGTGCCACCAGCAGAGGCGCCGGCTCCGGGTATGGCTACACCTTC. The chain carries TRBV15 and TRBJ1-2; D is undetermined. With 1 base removed from V and 5 bases from J, the gap between germline ends came to 14 bases. Germline-derived CDR1 and CDR2 are LNHNV and YYDKDF (reference sequence). This CDR3 is built from 15 residues.

The chain combines TRBV5-4 with TRBJ2-5; 9 bases align to TRBD1. From germline, CDR1 is SGHNT and CDR2 YYREEE (reference sequence). V lost 9 bases and J lost 1; bases outside the gene matches: 4. The CDR3 is 13 residues long. The CDR3 is CATKTGGQETQYF. The CDR3 coding sequence is TGTGCCACCAAGACAGGGGGCCAAGAGACCCAGTACTTC. Drawing the rest from reference TRBV5-4 and TRBJ2-5, the complete variable domain is ETGVTQSPTHLIKTRGQQVTLRCSSQSGHNTVSWYQQALGQGPQFIFQYYREEENGRGNFPPRFSGLQFPNYSSELNVNALELDDSALYLCATKTGGQETQYFGPGTRLLVL.

J is TRBJ1-3 and V is TRBV6-5, with 8 bases fitting TRBD1. This CDR3 region has 15 residues. V trimming: 6 bases; J trimming: 4 bases; junction bases outside the gene matches: 8. CDR1 MNHEY and CDR2 SVGAGI come from the germline V gene. The CDR3 DNA sequence: TGTGCCAGCAGAACGAACGACAGGGGAGGAAACACCATATATTTT. Encoded protein: CASRTNDRGGNTIYF.

This chain connects TRBV5-1 to TRBJ2-5; the D is unclear. The CDR3 spans 14 residues. Between the trimmed V and J ends, which lost 0 bases and 5 bases, there was a span of 11 bases. CDR1 is SGHRS, CDR2 YFSETQ, per germline. The CDR3 sequence: CASSLDWVGETQYF. The DNA of the CDR3 is TGCGCCAGCAGCTTGGACTGGGTCGGGGAGACCCAGTACTTC. Based on the CDR3 plus reference TRBV5-1 and TRBJ2-5, the full variable domain is KAGVTQTPRYLIKTRGQQVTLSCSPISGHRSVSWYQQTPGQGLQFLFEYFSETQRNKGNFPGRFSGRQFSNSRSEMNVSTLELGDSALYLCASSLDWVGETQYFGPGTRLLVL.

The table lists this clone with a count of one. The rearrangement joins TRBV9 to TRBJ1-2; possibly TRBD1 for D (5 bases). V lost 4 bases to trimming and J lost 3 bases, with 13 bases between them. The CDR3 is made up of 14 amino acids. Germline-derived CDR1 and CDR2 are SGDLS and YYNGEE. The CDR3 loop is CASSPGTFYYGYTF. DNA for the CDR3: TGTGCCAGCAGCCCCGGGACGTTTTACTATGGCTACACCTTC. Looking up the rest from reference TRBV9 and TRBJ1-2 gives the full variable domain: DSGVTQTPKHLITATGQRVTLRCSPRSGDLSVYWYQQSLDQGLQFLIQYYNGEERAKGNILERFSAQQFPDLHSELNLSSLELGDSALYFCASSPGTFYYGYTFGSGTRLTVV.

The chain couples TRBV4-1 to TRBJ1-3; unclear D gene. Trimming took off 0 bases at V and 3 bases at J, with 6 bases between the two ends. The CDR3 has 14 residues. The germline gives CDR1 MGHRA, CDR2 YSYEKL. Written as DNA, the CDR3 is TGCGCCAGCAGCCAAGAGGAGTTTGGAAACACCATATATTTT. Encoded protein: CASSQEEFGNTIYF.

The chain carries TRBV9 and TRBJ2-5; TRBD2 is a possible D gene (6 bases). V was pared by 4 bases and J by 9 bases, with 13 bases between. This CDR3 spans 12 amino acids. Germline values: CDR1 SGDLS, CDR2 YYNGEE. CDR3 sequence: CASSLDWGAQYF. DNA for the CDR3: TGTGCCAGCAGCCTTGACTGGGGGGCCCAGTACTTC.

This clone was counted a few times. The CDR3 spells CASSQAGGRDTQYF. The DNA of the CDR3 is TGCGCCAGCAGCCAAGCAGGGGGCAGAGATACGCAGTATTTT. The V gene is TRBV4-3, the J gene TRBJ2-3; 8 bases agree with TRBD1. Germline V CDR1 and CDR2: LGHNA, YSLEER. The CDR3 runs to 14 residues. V trimming: 1 base; J trimming: 5 bases; junction bases outside the gene matches: 2.

This sequence joins TRBV9 and TRBJ2-2; 15 bases are shared with TRBD2. Germline values: CDR1 SGDLS, CDR2 YYNGEE. V shed 4 bases, J shed 6 bases, and the junction held 4 bases outside the gene matches. CDR3 length: 16 residues. The chain's CDR3 is CASSFRTSGGAGELFF. DNA of the CDR3: TGTGCCAGCAGCTTCCGGACTAGCGGGGGGGCCGGGGAGCTGTTTTTT.

This clone was found a few times. The CDR3 bases are TGTGCCAGTAGCCCTCTCGACGGTAAACCACCCCTCCACTTT. Translating it yields CASSPLDGKPPLHF. The J gene is TRBJ1-6, the V gene TRBV19; the D is unclear. Germline CDR1 and CDR2: LNHDA and SQIVND (reference sequence). This CDR3 has 14 amino acids. V dropped 6 bases and J dropped 11 bases, with 17 bases sitting between them.

The genes are TRBV30 and TRBJ2-2, with unresolved D. Germline V lookup: CDR1 GTSNPN, CDR2 SVGIG (reference sequence). V was pared by 0 bases and J by 1 base, with 9 bases between. The CDR3 has 15 residues. Written as DNA, the CDR3 is TGTGCCTGGAGTGTGGTAGGAAGGAACACCGGGGAGCTGTTTTTT. It yields the protein CAWSVVGRNTGELFF.

V usage is TRBV6-5 and J usage is TRBJ1-1, with 8 bases that match TRBD1. This CDR3 comprises 15 residues. CDR1 and CDR2 from the germline V gene are MNHEY and SVGAGI. The J segment lost 6 bases and the V segment lost 6 bases, leaving 12 bases of the junction unmatched. The CDR3: CASRLHVTGEAEAFF. Here the CDR3 DNA reads TGTGCCAGCAGGCTCCACGTGACAGGGGAGGCTGAAGCTTTCTTT.

This rearrangement joins TRBV13 to TRBJ1-6; no clear D gene. Deletions cut 3 bases from V and 9 bases from J, with 9 bases between. The CDR3 runs to 13 residues. Germline CDR1 and CDR2: PRHDT and FYEKMQ (reference sequence). The CDR3 sequence is CASSLGPFSPLHF. CDR3 DNA sequence: TGTGCCAGCAGCTTGGGCCCGTTTTCACCCCTCCACTTT.

V gene TRBV21-1 combines with J gene TRBJ1-1. TRBV21-1 is deemed a pseudogene. CDR3 length equals 14 residues. The CDR3 spells CASSKAKTATEAFF. CDR3 coding DNA: TGTGCCAGCAGCAAAGCGAAGACGGCCACTGAAGCTTTCTTT.